The T cell receptor beta chain under discussion was sequenced for a study of T cell repertoires in cytomegalovirus infection. MiXCR was run by TCRdb on the reads, yielding one entry per CDR3 protein. The data contain 200,000 to 300,000 distinct CDR3 sequences, around 9% of them singletons. This clonotype showed up many times. CDR3 length: 13 amino acids. CDR1 MNHEY and CDR2 SMNVEV come from the germline V gene (reference sequence). The germline V and J ends were trimmed by 4 bases and 7 bases, with 13 bases remaining between them. The specimen sequenced was PBMCs. The chain carries TRBV27 and TRBJ1-1; no clear D. The receptor's source is a human donor in good health (CMV status not recorded). Some clones in this sample may be carry-over from other donors' samples. The CDR3, as DNA: TGTGCCAGCAGTTCCCACGGTAAGGTTGAAGCTTTCTTT. Amino acid sequence: CASSSHGKVEAFF.